These 31 T cell receptor beta chains were all obtained from the same sample, sequenced in a study of blood T cell repertoires in COVID-19. TCRdb's copy holds only in-frame clones and misses some; the assay was immunoSEQ multiplex PCR. The sample contains roughly 500,000 clones, less than 90% of which appear only once. Sequenced material: PBMCs or T cells enriched from blood (not recorded which). Receptor source: a woman aged 55-69 years who had recovered from COVID-19.

The chain has TRBV15 and TRBJ1-4, with D uncertain. Looked up from germline, CDR1 is LNHNV and CDR2 is YYDKDF (reference sequence). The CDR3 covers 15 residues. The V end was cut by 0 bases, the J end by 7 bases, with 12 bases between. The CDR3 region is CATSRDYSRGEKLFF. CDR3 DNA: TGTGCCACCAGCAGAGATTATTCGCGGGGTGAAAAACTGTTTTTT.

This CDR3 reads CASSMARGYSNQPQHF. DNA of the CDR3: TGTGCCAGTAGTATGGCCAGGGGATATAGCAATCAGCCCCAGCATTTT. The chain is built from TRBV19 and TRBJ1-5, with D possibly matching TRBD1 (6 bases). CDR1 is LNHDA and CDR2 is SQIVND in the germline V gene (reference sequence). The V and J ends lost 3 bases and 0 bases respectively, with 12 bases between them. The CDR3 has 16 residues.

This sequence joins TRBV2 and TRBJ1-1; TRBD1 matches 8 bases. In germline, CDR1 is SNHLY, CDR2 FYNNEI. This CDR3 region has 15 residues. V shed 5 bases, J shed 8 bases, and the junction held 13 bases outside the gene matches. The CDR3 protein is CASSFLPGQVFEAFF. DNA of the CDR3: TGTGCCAGCAGTTTTCTTCCGGGACAGGTTTTCGAAGCTTTCTTT.

This clone has only one observation. The gene calls are TRBV5-5 and TRBJ1-6; D is perhaps TRBD1 (5 bases). V lost 1 base to trimming and J lost 10 bases, with 15 bases between them. Germline V gene sequence: CDR1 SGHKS, CDR2 YYEKEE (reference sequence). CDR3 size: 15 residues. The CDR3 loop reads CASSLMIGGESPLHF. The CDR3 coding sequence is TGTGCCAGCAGCTTGATGATCGGGGGTGAGTCACCCCTCCACTTT.

The gene calls are TRBV19 and TRBJ1-5; D may be TRBD1 (5 bases). The CDR3 covers 14 residues. Germline values: CDR1 LNHDA, CDR2 SQIVND (reference sequence). The germline V and J ends were trimmed by 7 bases and 7 bases, with 17 bases remaining between them. Written as DNA, the CDR3 is TGTGCCAGTACCCCTACTGGACATTTGCAGCCCCAGCATTTT. Protein product: CASTPTGHLQPQHF. Variable domain in full (rest from reference TRBV19 and TRBJ1-5): DGGITQSPKYLFRKEGQNVTLSCEQNLNHDAMYWYRQDPGQGLRLIYYSQIVNDFQKGDIAEGYSVSREKKESFPLTVTSAQKNPTAFYLCASTPTGHLQPQHFGDGTRLSIL.

J is TRBJ2-2 and V is TRBV2, with 13 bases aligning to TRBD2. J lost 0 bases, V lost 6 bases, and 7 bases had no gene match. This CDR3 has 18 residues. Germline loops: CDR1 SNHLY, CDR2 FYNNEI. This CDR3 reads CASSPTTSGGTNTGELFF. For the CDR3, the DNA is TGTGCCAGCAGCCCCACGACTAGCGGGGGGACGAACACCGGGGAGCTGTTTTTT.

The V gene is TRBV24-1, the J gene TRBJ2-1, with TRBD1 matching 9 bases. CDR1 KGHDR and CDR2 SFDVKD come from the germline V gene. The junction had 1 base not matched to a gene; V was cut back by 2 bases and J by 3 bases. The length of the CDR3 is 15 residues. The CDR3: CATSDWTGDYNEQFF. The CDR3 DNA reads TGTGCCACCAGTGATTGGACAGGGGACTACAATGAGCAGTTCTTC.

CDR3 bases: TGTGCCAGCAGCCTCGACAGGGGGCACGACTATGGCTACACCTTC. Translating gives CASSLDRGHDYGYTF. The rearrangement uses TRBV7-9 and TRBJ1-2; 10 positions match TRBD1. Per the germline V gene, CDR1 is SEHNR and CDR2 is FQNEAQ (reference sequence). Germline trimming cut 5 bases from V and 3 bases from J; bases unmatched to any gene: 6. CDR3 length: 15 residues.

The gene calls are TRBV5-4 and TRBJ1-1; D possibly corresponds to TRBD1 (6 bases). In germline, CDR1 is SGHNT, CDR2 YYREEE (reference sequence). This CDR3 spans 16 amino acids. V was shortened by 4 bases and J by 4 bases, with 20 bases between the two germline ends. In DNA form, the CDR3 reads TGTGCCAGCAGCCTCGGGGGGCCGGACCGGGGCACTGAAGCTTTCTTT. Amino acids: CASSLGGPDRGTEAFF.

This chain uses TRBV7-9 with TRBJ2-5, with 7 bases that match TRBD2. Germline CDR1 SEHNR, CDR2 FQNEAQ (reference sequence). Trimming at V came to 5 bases and at J to 5 bases, leaving 5 bases not matched to a gene. The CDR3 contains 13 residues. Written as DNA, the CDR3 is TGTGCCAGCAGCCCTGGGGGGGTGGAGACCCAGTACTTC. Amino acids: CASSPGGVETQYF.

With regard to this clone: The sample has other DNA sequences that encode this CDR3 too. J is TRBJ2-1 and V is TRBV5-1, with D tentatively TRBD1 (5 bases). Trimming pared 0 bases from V and 4 bases from J, leaving 8 bases between. CDR3 length: 14 amino acids. Germline CDR1 and CDR2: SGHRS and YFSETQ. The DNA for the CDR3 is TGCGCCAGCAGCTTGGGTCAGGGATACAATGAGCAGTTCTTC. Its protein product is CASSLGQGYNEQFF.

The rearrangement joins TRBV11-3 to TRBJ2-1; 10 bases align to TRBD2. Germline V gene sequence: CDR1 SGHNT, CDR2 YENEEA. CDR3 length equals 16 residues. V trimming: 1 base; J trimming: 2 bases; junction bases outside the gene matches: 2. CDR3 in amino acids: CASSLGTSGTYNEQFF. CDR3 coding DNA: TGTGCCAGCAGCTTAGGGACTAGCGGAACCTACAATGAGCAGTTCTTC. Variable domain in full (rest from reference TRBV11-3 and TRBJ2-1): EAGVVQSPRYKIIEKKQPVAFWCNPISGHNTLYWYLQNLGQGPELLIRYENEEAVDDSQLPKDRFSAERLKGVDSTLKIQPAELGDSAVYLCASSLGTSGTYNEQFFGPGTRLTVL.

This clone appeared once. This chain links TRBV6-6 with TRBJ1-2, with D tentatively TRBD1 (6 bases). The length of the CDR3 is 13 residues. Deletions cut 0 bases from V and 6 bases from J, with 8 bases between. The germline CDR1 and CDR2 sequences are MNHNY and SVGAGI (reference sequence). The CDR3 sequence is CASSYSRTDGYTF. CDR3 bases: TGTGCCAGCAGTTACTCGAGGACAGATGGCTACACCTTC.

This CDR3 reads CSASGRGSDNSPLHF. CDR3 nucleotide sequence: TGCAGTGCTAGTGGAAGGGGGTCGGATAATTCACCCCTCCACTTT. The V call is TRBV20-1, the J call TRBJ1-6; TRBD1 might be the D (6 bases). CDR1 is DFQATT, CDR2 SNEGSKA, per germline (reference sequence). Trimming removed 3 bases at V and 5 bases at J, with 14 bases between. This CDR3 contains 15 residues.

This chain links TRBV7-2 with TRBJ1-2; unclear D gene. This CDR3 comprises 15 residues. Trimming removed 1 base from V and 4 bases from J, with 13 bases in between. Germline V lookup: CDR1 SGHTA, CDR2 FQGNSA. The CDR3 DNA is TGTGCCAGCAGCTTAGAGCGATCACGGGGCTATGGCTACACCTTC. The encoded protein is CASSLERSRGYGYTF.

V gene TRBV11-3 combines with J gene TRBJ2-7; a possible D gene is TRBD2 (6 bases). From germline, CDR1 is SGHNT and CDR2 YENEEA. The CDR3 totals 15 residues. Trimming took 2 bases from V and 3 from J, leaving 14 bases between them. The CDR3 protein is CASSLLGGELYEQYF. In DNA form, the CDR3 reads TGTGCCAGCAGCTTACTAGGCGGGGAACTCTACGAGCAGTACTTC.

The chain uses TRBV7-9 and TRBJ1-2; D not resolved. Germline-derived CDR1 and CDR2 are SEHNR and FQNEAQ (reference sequence). CDR3 size: 19 residues. Trimming stripped 6 bases from V and 5 bases from J, with 31 bases between. CDR3 region: CASSSPFQFDCTRRYGYTF. The CDR3 region has the DNA TGTGCCAGCAGTTCCCCCTTCCAGTTTGACTGCACCAGGAGGTATGGCTACACCTTC.

V gene TRBV5-4 combines with J gene TRBJ1-6; 10 bases agree with TRBD1. Germline assignment: CDR1 SGHNT and CDR2 YYREEE (reference sequence). This CDR3 comprises 14 residues. The V gene end was trimmed by 4 bases and the J gene end by 10 bases; junction bases not matched to a gene: 5. CDR3 in amino acids: CASSPGQGISPLHF. The CDR3 DNA is TGTGCCAGCAGCCCGGGACAGGGGATATCACCCCTCCACTTT.

V gene TRBV5-6 combines with J gene TRBJ2-2; 12 bases are shared with TRBD2. Trimming took 4 bases from V and 6 from J; bases not matched to a gene: 7. This CDR3 contains 16 residues. Germline loops: CDR1 SGHDT, CDR2 YYEEEE. CDR3 sequence reads: CASSLSSGGAAGELFF. The CDR3 region has the DNA TGTGCCAGCAGCCTATCTAGCGGGGGGGCCGCCGGGGAGCTGTTTTTT. Based on the CDR3 plus reference TRBV5-6 and TRBJ2-2, the full variable domain is DAGVTQSPTHLIKTRGQQVTLRCSPKSGHDTVSWYQQALGQGPQFIFQYYEEEERQRGNFPDRFSGHQFPNYSSELNVNALLLGDSALYLCASSLSSGGAAGELFFGEGSRLTVL.

The chain uses TRBV11-3 and TRBJ2-7; the D is unclear. CDR1 is SGHNT, CDR2 YENEEA, per germline. The V gene lost 4 bases and the J gene lost 2 bases, with 12 bases spanning the gap. The CDR3 length is 14 residues. The CDR3 coding sequence is TGTGCCAGCAGCTCCGACACTTTCCCCTACGAGCAGTACGTC. It is translated as CASSSDTFPYEQYV.

This chain's CDR3 is CAILSGTSNTGELFF. The CDR3 region has the DNA TGTGCCATCCTTTCCGGGACTTCGAACACCGGGGAGCTGTTTTTT. The rearrangement uses TRBV6-5 and TRBJ2-2, with D possibly TRBD2 on 6 matching bases. This CDR3 has 15 amino acids. Between the trimmed V and J ends, which lost 10 bases and 0 bases, there was a span of 15 bases. CDR1 is MNHEY, CDR2 SVGAGI, per germline.

This chain joins TRBV18 and TRBJ1-2; 10 nucleotides agree with TRBD1. Germline-derived CDR1 and CDR2 are KGHSH and LQKENI. V gave up 5 bases and J gave up 7 bases; unmatched junction bases: 4. CDR3 length: 13 amino acids. The DNA for the CDR3 is TGTGCCAGCTCAGGGACAGGGGACGCTGGCTACACCTTC. Residues: CASSGTGDAGYTF.

The V gene is TRBV19, the J gene TRBJ2-1, with a possible D match to TRBD1 (5 bases). V gave up 4 bases and J gave up 0 bases, with 13 bases separating them. The length of the CDR3 is 16 residues. From germline, CDR1 is LNHDA and CDR2 SQIVND (reference sequence). The CDR3 loop is CASSTPGKNSYNEQFF. In DNA form, the CDR3 reads TGTGCCAGTAGTACCCCAGGGAAAAACTCCTACAATGAGCAGTTCTTC. Together with reference TRBV19 and TRBJ2-1, the CDR3 gives the full variable domain: DGGITQSPKYLFRKEGQNVTLSCEQNLNHDAMYWYRQDPGQGLRLIYYSQIVNDFQKGDIAEGYSVSREKKESFPLTVTSAQKNPTAFYLCASSTPGKNSYNEQFFGPGTRLTVL.

The V call is TRBV28, the J call TRBJ2-2, with D perhaps matching TRBD2 (5 bases). The length of the CDR3 is 15 residues. Germline loops: CDR1 MDHEN, CDR2 SYDVKM. V lost 8 bases to trimming and J lost 4 bases, with 17 bases between them. In DNA form, the CDR3 reads TGTGCCAGCGGTACCAACGGACTTTCCACCGGGGAGCTGTTTTTT. It is translated as CASGTNGLSTGELFF.

This rearrangement joins TRBV7-8 to TRBJ1-4; 8 bases align to TRBD1. The CDR3 is 15 amino acids. J lost 4 bases, V lost 3 bases, and 4 bases had no gene match. Germline V gene sequence: CDR1 SGHVS, CDR2 FQNEAQ. CDR3 region: CASSFLGQDNEKLFF. The CDR3 nucleotides read TGTGCCAGCAGCTTTTTGGGACAGGATAATGAAAAACTGTTTTTT.

This rearrangement joins TRBV10-2 to TRBJ2-2; 7 positions match TRBD1. Trimming at V came to 2 bases and at J to 6 bases, leaving 3 bases not matched to a gene. This CDR3 spans 14 amino acids. Germline V gene sequence: CDR1 WSHSY, CDR2 SAAADI. This chain's CDR3 is CASSEAGQAGELFF. The CDR3 DNA follows: TGCGCCAGCAGTGAGGCCGGACAGGCCGGGGAGCTGTTTTTT.

The chain carries TRBV7-9 and TRBJ1-3; D is undetermined. CDR1 SEHNR and CDR2 FQNEAQ come from the germline V gene (reference sequence). Trimming removed 3 bases from V and 6 bases from J, with 12 bases in between. The CDR3 has 14 amino acids. This CDR3 reads CASSFAGSSNTIYF. CDR3 coding DNA: TGTGCCAGCAGCTTTGCGGGGTCTTCAAACACCATATATTTT.

This clone appeared a few times. The genes are TRBV28 and TRBJ1-2; the D gene is possibly TRBD1 (5 bases). The V end lost 6 bases, the J end lost 7 bases, and 12 bases lay between the germline ends. Germline V gene lookup returns CDR1 MDHEN and CDR2 SYDVKM. The CDR3 runs 12 residues. CDR3 sequence reads: CASSRQTLGYTF. The CDR3, as DNA: TGTGCCAGCAGCCGACAGACTCTTGGCTACACCTTC.

The gene calls are TRBV6-1 and TRBJ1-2, with TRBD1 matching 7 bases. Germline loops: CDR1 MNHNS, CDR2 SASEGT. With V trimmed by 4 bases and J by 4 bases, 15 bases remained unmatched. This CDR3 comprises 17 residues. The CDR3 sequence is CASSGERGRSPPYGYTF. The DNA for the CDR3 is TGTGCCAGCAGTGGTGAAAGGGGGCGGAGCCCCCCCTATGGCTACACCTTC.

This chain links TRBV7-9 with TRBJ1-2; possible D gene TRBD1, 6 bases. CDR3 size: 14 residues. The V end was cut by 2 bases, the J end by 8 bases, with 15 bases between. Germline loops: CDR1 SEHNR, CDR2 FQNEAQ (reference sequence). CDR3 in amino acids: CASSLLREGEGYTF. The CDR3 region has the DNA TGTGCCAGCAGCTTATTAAGGGAGGGGGAAGGCTACACCTTC.

The chain recombines TRBV6-5 with TRBJ2-5, with 8 nucleotides matching TRBD1. V was clipped by 6 bases and J by 2 bases; unmatched bases: 5. The CDR3 contains 14 residues. Germline V gene sequence: CDR1 MNHEY, CDR2 SVGAGI. Here the CDR3 reads CASRGTGGQETQYF. DNA of the CDR3: TGTGCCAGCAGAGGAACAGGGGGACAAGAGACCCAGTACTTC.